This TCR beta chain appears in the sequencing data of a study of shared clonotypes between healthy human individuals. Points from the study as a whole: In contrast to clonotypes shared by all four donors, non-shared clonotypes had lower generation probabilities.

V dropped 3 bases and J dropped 5; count of bases not matched to a gene: 6. The length of the CDR3 is 14 residues. Germline CDR1 is SGDLS and CDR2 is YYNGEE. A word on this clone: Antigen unknown.

Clones were read by immunoSEQ multiplex PCR, and TCRdb kept only the in-frame ones, dropping some. The table has more than 550,000 clones, roughly 87% seen once. The sample taken for sequencing was memory CD8+ T cells from PBMCs. The subset denotes: CD45RO+ cells pooled with CCR7-negative TemRA cells. This TCR came from a man aged 18 to 29 in good health. Some clones in this sample may be carry-over from other donors' samples. The chain couples TRBV9 to TRBJ2-3, with 7 nucleotides matching TRBD1. The CDR3 sequence: CASSAQGEGDTQYF. The CDR3 region has the DNA TGTGCCAGCAGCGCCCAGGGGGAAGGAGATACGCAGTATTTT. The full variable domain, in which reference TRBV9 and TRBJ2-3 provide the parts outside the CDR3, is DSGVTQTPKHLITATGQRVTLRCSPRSGDLSVYWYQQSLDQGLQFLIQYYNGEERAKGNILERFSAQQFPDLHSELNLSSLELGDSALYFCASSAQGEGDTQYFGPGTRLTVL.